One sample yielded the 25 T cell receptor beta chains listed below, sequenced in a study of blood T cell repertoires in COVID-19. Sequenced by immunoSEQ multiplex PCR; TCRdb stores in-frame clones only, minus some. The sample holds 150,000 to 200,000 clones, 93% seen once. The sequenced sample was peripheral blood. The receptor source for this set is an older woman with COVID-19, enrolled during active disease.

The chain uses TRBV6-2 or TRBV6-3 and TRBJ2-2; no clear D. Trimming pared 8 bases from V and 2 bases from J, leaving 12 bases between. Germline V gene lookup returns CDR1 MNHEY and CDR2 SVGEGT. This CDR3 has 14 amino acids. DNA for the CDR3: TGTGCCAGCGGCCAGACACGTAACACCGGGGAGCTGTTTTTT. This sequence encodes CASGQTRNTGELFF.

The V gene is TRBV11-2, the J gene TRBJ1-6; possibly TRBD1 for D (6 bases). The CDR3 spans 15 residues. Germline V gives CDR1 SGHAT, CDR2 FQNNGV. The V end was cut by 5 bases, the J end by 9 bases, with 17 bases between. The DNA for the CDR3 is TGTGCCAGCAGCGCGATCCGGGACAAAGTTTCACCCCTCCACTTT. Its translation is CASSAIRDKVSPLHF.

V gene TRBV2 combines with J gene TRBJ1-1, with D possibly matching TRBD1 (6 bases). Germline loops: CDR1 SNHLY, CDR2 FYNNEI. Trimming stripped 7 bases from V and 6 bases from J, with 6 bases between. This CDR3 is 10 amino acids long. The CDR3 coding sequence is TGTGCCAGCAAGGGGGCTGAAGCTTTCTTT. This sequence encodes CASKGAEAFF.

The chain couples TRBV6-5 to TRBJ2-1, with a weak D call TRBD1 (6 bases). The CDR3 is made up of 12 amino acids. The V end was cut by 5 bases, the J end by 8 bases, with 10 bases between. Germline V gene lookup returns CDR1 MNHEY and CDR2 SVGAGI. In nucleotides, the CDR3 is TGTGCCAGCAGTCCGCAGGGGTATGAGCAGTTCTTC. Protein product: CASSPQGYEQFF.

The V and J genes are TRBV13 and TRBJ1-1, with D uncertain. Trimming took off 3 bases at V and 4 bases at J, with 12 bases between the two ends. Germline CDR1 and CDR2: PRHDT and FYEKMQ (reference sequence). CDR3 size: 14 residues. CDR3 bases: TGTGCCAGCAGCTTCCTTTTGGCCAGCACTGAAGCTTTCTTT. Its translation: CASSFLLASTEAFF. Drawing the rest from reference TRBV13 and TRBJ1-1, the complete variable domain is AAGVIQSPRHLIKEKRETATLKCYPIPRHDTVYWYQQGPGQDPQFLISFYEKMQSDKGSIPDRFSAQQFSDYHSELNMSSLELGDSALYFCASSFLLASTEAFFGQGTRLTVV.

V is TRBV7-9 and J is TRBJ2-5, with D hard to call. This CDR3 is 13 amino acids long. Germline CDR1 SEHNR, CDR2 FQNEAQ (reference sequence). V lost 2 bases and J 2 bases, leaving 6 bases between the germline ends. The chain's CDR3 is CASSLSLQETQYF. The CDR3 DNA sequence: TGTGCCAGCAGCTTATCCCTTCAAGAGACCCAGTACTTC.

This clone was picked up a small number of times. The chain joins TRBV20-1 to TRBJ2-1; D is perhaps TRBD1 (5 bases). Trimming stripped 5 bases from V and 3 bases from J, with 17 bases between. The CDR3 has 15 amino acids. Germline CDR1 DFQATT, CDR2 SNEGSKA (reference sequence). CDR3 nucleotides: TGCAGTGCTGGTGACAGCGCCTCCGGCTACAATGAGCAGTTCTTC. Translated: CSAGDSASGYNEQFF.

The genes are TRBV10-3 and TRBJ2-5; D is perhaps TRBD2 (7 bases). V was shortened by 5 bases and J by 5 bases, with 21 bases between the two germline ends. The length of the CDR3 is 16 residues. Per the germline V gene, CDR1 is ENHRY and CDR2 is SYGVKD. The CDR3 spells CAISRLGVAGAETQYF. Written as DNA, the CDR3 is TGTGCCATCAGTAGGTTGGGGGTCGCGGGGGCGGAGACCCAGTACTTC.

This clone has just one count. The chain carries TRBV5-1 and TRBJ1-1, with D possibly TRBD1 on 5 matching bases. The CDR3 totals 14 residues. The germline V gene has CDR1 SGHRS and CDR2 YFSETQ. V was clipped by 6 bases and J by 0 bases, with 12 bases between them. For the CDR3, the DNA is TGCGCCAGCACCCCGGACACATTGAACACTGAAGCTTTCTTT. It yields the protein CASTPDTLNTEAFF.

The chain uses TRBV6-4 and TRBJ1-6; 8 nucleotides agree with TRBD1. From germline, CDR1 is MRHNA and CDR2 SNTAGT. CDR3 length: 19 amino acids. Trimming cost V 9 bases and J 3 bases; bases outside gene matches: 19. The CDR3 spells CAREVPGQVPHVYNSPLHF. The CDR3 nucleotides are TGTGCCAGGGAAGTACCGGGACAGGTCCCACACGTCTATAATTCACCCCTCCACTTT.

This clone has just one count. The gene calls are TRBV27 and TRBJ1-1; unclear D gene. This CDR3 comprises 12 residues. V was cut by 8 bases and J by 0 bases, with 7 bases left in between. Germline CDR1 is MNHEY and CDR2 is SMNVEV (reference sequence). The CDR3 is CASAQLNTEAFF. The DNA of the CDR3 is TGTGCCAGCGCACAGCTGAACACTGAAGCTTTCTTT.

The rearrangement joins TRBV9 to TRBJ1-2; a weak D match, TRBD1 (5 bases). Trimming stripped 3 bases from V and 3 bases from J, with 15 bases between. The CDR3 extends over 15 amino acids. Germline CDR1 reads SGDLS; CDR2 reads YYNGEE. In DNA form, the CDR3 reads TGTGCCAGCAGCGACGACCCTCCGGGGGACTATGGCTACACCTTC. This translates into CASSDDPPGDYGYTF.

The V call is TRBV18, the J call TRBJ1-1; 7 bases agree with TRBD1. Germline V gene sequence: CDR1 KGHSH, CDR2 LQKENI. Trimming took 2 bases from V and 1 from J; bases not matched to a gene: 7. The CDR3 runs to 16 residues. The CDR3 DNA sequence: TGTGCCAGCTCACCAACAGGGGCCGAATGGAACACTGAAGCTTTCTTT. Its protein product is CASSPTGAEWNTEAFF.

CDR3 coding DNA: TGTGCCAGCAGCCAAGATGTCAGGGGAGGGACCTTC. Protein product: CASSQDVRGGTF. The chain recombines TRBV14 with TRBJ1-2, with D possibly being TRBD1 (6 bases). V lost 0 bases and J 14 bases, leaving 13 bases between the germline ends. Germline lookup yields CDR1 SGHDN and CDR2 FVKESK. The CDR3 spans 12 residues.

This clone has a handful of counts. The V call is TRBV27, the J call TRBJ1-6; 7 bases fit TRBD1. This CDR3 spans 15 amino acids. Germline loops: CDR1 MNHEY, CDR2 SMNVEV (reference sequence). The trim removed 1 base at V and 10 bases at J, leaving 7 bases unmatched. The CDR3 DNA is TGTGCCAGCAGTTTATTTGGACAGGCGGAATCACCCCTCCACTTT. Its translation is CASSLFGQAESPLHF.

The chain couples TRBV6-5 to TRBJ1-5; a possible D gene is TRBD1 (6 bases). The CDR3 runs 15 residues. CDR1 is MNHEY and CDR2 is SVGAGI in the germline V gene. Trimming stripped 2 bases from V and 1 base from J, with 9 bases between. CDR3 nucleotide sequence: TGTGCCAGCAGTTACCCGGGACAAAGCAATCAGCCCCAGCATTTT. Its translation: CASSYPGQSNQPQHF.

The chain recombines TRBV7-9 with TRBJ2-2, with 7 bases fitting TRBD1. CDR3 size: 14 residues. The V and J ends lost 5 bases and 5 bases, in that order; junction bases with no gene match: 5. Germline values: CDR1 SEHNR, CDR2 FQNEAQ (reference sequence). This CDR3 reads CASSTIQGTGELFF. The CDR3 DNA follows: TGTGCCAGCAGCACTATACAGGGGACCGGGGAGCTGTTTTTT.

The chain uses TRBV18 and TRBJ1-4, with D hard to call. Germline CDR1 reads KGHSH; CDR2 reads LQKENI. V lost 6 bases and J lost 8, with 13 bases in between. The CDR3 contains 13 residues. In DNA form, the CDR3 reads TGTGCCAGCTCTCGGGAGAGGGAGGAAAAACTGTTTTTT. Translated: CASSREREEKLFF.

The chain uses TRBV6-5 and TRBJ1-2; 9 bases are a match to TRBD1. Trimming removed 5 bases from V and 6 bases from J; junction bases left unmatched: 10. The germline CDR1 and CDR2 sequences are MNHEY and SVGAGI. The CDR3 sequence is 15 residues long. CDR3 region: CASSRTQDRGHGYTF. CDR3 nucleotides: TGTGCCAGCAGTCGGACCCAGGACAGGGGCCATGGCTACACCTTC.

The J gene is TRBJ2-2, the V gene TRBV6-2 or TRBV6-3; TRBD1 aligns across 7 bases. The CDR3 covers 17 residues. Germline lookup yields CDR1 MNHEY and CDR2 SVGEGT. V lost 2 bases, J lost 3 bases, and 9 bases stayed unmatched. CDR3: CASSYPTDRPYTGELFF. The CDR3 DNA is TGTGCCAGCAGTTACCCGACGGACAGGCCATACACCGGGGAGCTGTTTTTT.

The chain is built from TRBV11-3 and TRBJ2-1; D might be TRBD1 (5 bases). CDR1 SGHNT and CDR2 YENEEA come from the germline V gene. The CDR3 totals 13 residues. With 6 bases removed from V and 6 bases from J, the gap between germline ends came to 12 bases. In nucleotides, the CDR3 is TGTGCCAGCAGTAGGGGCACCACCAATGAGCAGTTCTTC. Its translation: CASSRGTTNEQFF.

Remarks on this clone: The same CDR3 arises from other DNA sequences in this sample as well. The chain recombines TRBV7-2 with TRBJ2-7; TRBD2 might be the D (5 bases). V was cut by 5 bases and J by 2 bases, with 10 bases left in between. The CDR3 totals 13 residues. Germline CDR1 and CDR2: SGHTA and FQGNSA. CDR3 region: CASSLGSAYEQYF. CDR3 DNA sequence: TGTGCCAGCAGCCTGGGGAGCGCCTACGAGCAGTACTTC.

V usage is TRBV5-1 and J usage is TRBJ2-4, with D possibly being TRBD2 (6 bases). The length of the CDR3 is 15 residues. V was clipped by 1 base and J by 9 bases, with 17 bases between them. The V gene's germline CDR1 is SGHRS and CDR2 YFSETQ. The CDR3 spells CASSLSGDFGSIQYF. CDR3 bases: TGCGCCAGCAGCTTGAGTGGGGACTTCGGGAGCATTCAGTACTTC.

CDR3 bases: TGTGCCAGCAGAAACAGGGATGGGGGGCCCCAGCATTTT. Translated, it gives CASRNRDGGPQHF. The rearrangement uses TRBV3-1 (or the pseudogene TRBV3-2) and TRBJ1-5; possible D gene TRBD1, 6 bases. Deletions cut 6 bases from V and 9 bases from J, with 15 bases between. CDR1 LGHDT and CDR2 YNNKEL come from the germline V gene (reference sequence). The CDR3 is 13 residues long.

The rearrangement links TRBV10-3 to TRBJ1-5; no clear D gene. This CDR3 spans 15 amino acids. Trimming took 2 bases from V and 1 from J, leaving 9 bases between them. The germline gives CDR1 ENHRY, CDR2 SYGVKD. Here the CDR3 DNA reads TGTGCCATCAGTGAGGACACCTTAAGCAATCAGCCCCAGCATTTT. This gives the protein CAISEDTLSNQPQHF.